This is a list of T cell receptor beta chains from one sample in a study of OX40 agonist ivuxolimab in advanced cancers. The repertoire was sequenced with immunoSEQ multiplex PCR; TCRdb's copy has only in-frame clones and lacks some. Among 50,000 to 75,000 clones, 65% to 90% were seen once, and the ten largest hold approximately 0.55%. The sequencing here drew on CD4+ or CD8+ T cells sorted from blood, taken in a trial of the OX40 agonist ivuxolimab. The receptor set was obtained from an adult with an advanced solid tumor such as melanoma, head and neck, liver or kidney cancer. Each CDR3 is given with its conserved first and last residue. The D gene is left open where the match is weak.

J gene	V gene	D gene	CDR3 protein
TRBJ2-1	TRBV19	TRBD2	CASSQGGLAAYNEQFF
TRBJ1-6	TRBV28	TRBD1	CASRPGQVNSPLHF
TRBJ2-2	TRBV18	TRBD1	CASSPPALTGGITGELFF
TRBJ2-7	TRBV5-1	-	CASRRDTSYEQYF
TRBJ1-1	TRBV6-5	-	CASSYLSGQQHTEAFF
TRBJ2-2	TRBV2	-	CASGRQLVGMGGELFF
TRBJ2-2	TRBV5-1	-	CASSTGAGELFF
TRBJ1-3	TRBV6-6	TRBD1	CASSGTGLGSGNTIYF
TRBJ2-5	TRBV7-7	-	CASSPGASLGGTQYF
TRBJ2-3	TRBV5-4	-	CASSLRAGRDTQYF
TRBJ2-3	TRBV5-4	-	CASRRGSTDTQYF
TRBJ2-7	TRBV5-1	-	CASSLLQGLGYEQYF
TRBJ1-2	TRBV6-5	-	CASSPEGSGYTF
TRBJ2-5	TRBV5-1	TRBD2	CASSGGSSALETQYF
TRBJ2-1	TRBV30	TRBD2	CAWSSLAGAAQQKYNEQFF
TRBJ2-5	TRBV9	TRBD2	CASSVSGRYEETQYF
TRBJ2-3	TRBV28	TRBD2	CASSRTSGRPADTQYF
TRBJ2-3	TRBV28	TRBD1	CASSNQGAGADTQYF
TRBJ2-6	TRBV18	-	CASSEYSGANVLTF
TRBJ1-4	TRBV5-8	-	CASSIPGSEKLFF
TRBJ2-1	TRBV30	TRBD2	CAWTLQMTSGIYNEQFF
TRBJ1-4	TRBV6-5	-	CASSLTGPNEKLFF
TRBJ1-4	TRBV5-6	-	CASSVRGDPWGEKLFF
TRBJ1-1	TRBV6-1	TRBD1	CASSDAFAGTGGLGEAFF